This T cell receptor beta chain was captured by sequencing in a study of blood T cell repertoires in COVID-19. As originally analysed: Reference gene primer amplification in the assay estimated nucleated cell counts. Profiling relied on immunoSEQ multiplex PCR, and the TCRdb table lists in-frame clones only, not all of them. V, J and clone size reflect that table, while D and trimming were determined from the DNA. The table shows 170,000 or so clones, with about 90% occurring only once. The study counted Cohort 3 donors as recovered given two negative PCRs, clearance, or symptom resolution. CDR3 length: 13 amino acids. Unmatched junction bases numbered 2, after V lost 5 bases and J lost 2 bases. The V gene's germline CDR1 is LNHDA and CDR2 SQIVND (reference sequence).

Sequenced: PBMCs or T cells enriched from blood (not recorded which). The receptor was derived from a woman aged 45-59 years who had recovered from COVID-19. The chain carries TRBV19 and TRBJ2-5; TRBD1 matches at 7 bases. CDR3 coding DNA: TGTGCCAGTAGTTGGGACAGTCAAGAGACCCAGTACTTC. Amino acids: CASSWDSQETQYF.